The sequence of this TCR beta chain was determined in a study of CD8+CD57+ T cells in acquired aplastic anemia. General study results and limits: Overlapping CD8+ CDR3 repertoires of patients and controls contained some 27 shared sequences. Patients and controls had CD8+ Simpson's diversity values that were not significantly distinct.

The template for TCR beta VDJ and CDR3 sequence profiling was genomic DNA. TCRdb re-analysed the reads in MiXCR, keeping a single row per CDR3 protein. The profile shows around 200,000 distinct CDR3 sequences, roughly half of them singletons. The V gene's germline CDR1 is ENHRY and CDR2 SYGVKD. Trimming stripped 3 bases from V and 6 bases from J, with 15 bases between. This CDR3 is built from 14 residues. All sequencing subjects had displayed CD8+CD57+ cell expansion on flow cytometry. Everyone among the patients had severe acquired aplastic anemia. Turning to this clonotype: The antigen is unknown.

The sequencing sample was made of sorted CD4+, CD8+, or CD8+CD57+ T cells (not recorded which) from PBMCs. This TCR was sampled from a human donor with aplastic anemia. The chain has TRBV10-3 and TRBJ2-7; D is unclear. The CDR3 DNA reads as TGTGCCATCAGTGATACTCGGAATGTACGCGAGCAGTACTTC. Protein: CAISDTRNVREQYF.